The T cell receptor (beta chain) under discussion was sequenced for a study of shared clonotypes between healthy human individuals. At the level of the study: In total, the donors were two women and a few men aged 18 to 49. CD4 naive and CD4 memory each took three plates per donor, while CD8 naive took two and CD8 memory one.

CDR1 is SGHTA and CDR2 is FQGNSA in the germline V gene. CDR3 length: 11 residues. V dropped 4 bases and J dropped 7 bases, with 7 bases sitting between them. Each cell subset's genomic DNA was divided evenly among several immunoSEQ plates. Produced via immunoSEQ multiplex PCR; TCRdb's table is partial and in-frame only. The table includes around 700,000 clones, 72% detected once. The clonotype comes from a woman aged 25 to 39 in good health. Sequences were obtained from memory CD4+ T cells sorted from blood. Subset defined: CD45RA-negative fraction. The chain links TRBV7-2 to TRBJ1-2; D gene ambiguous. The CDR3 reads CASSSSRGYTF. CDR3 nucleotide sequence: TGTGCCAGCAGCTCCTCCCGTGGCTACACCTTC.